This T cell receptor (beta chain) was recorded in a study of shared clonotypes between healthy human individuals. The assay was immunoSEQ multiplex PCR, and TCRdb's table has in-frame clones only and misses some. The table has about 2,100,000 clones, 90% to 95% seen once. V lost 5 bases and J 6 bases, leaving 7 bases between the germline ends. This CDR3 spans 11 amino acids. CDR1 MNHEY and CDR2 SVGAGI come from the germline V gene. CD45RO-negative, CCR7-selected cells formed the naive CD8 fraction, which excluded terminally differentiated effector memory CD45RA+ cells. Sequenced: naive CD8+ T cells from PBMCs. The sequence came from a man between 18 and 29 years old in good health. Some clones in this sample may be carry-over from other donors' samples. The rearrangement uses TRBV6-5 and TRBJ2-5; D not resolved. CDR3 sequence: CASSLGQTQYF. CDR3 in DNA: TGTGCCAGCAGTCTTGGACAGACCCAGTACTTC.